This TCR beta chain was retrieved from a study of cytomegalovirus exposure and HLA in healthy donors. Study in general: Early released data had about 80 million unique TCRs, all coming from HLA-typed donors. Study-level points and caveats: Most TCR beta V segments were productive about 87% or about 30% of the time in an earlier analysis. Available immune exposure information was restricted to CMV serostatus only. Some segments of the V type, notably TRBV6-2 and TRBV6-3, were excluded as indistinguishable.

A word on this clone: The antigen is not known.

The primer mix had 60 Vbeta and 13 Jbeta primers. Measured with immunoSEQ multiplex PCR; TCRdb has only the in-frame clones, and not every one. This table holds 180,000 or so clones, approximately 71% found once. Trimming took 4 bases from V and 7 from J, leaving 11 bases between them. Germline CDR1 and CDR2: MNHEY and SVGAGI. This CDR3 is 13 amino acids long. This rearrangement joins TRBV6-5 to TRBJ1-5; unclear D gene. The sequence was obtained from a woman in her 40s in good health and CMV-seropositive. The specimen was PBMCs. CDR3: CASSSGREQPQHF. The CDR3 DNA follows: TGTGCCAGCAGTTCGGGAAGGGAACAGCCCCAGCATTTT.